The 18 T cell receptor beta chains below were found in one sample sequenced in a study of blood T cell repertoires in COVID-19. Using immunoSEQ multiplex PCR, the repertoire was profiled, and TCRdb retains in-frame clones only, with some absent. The table includes 200,000 to 250,000 clones, more than 80% detected once. Sequenced material: PBMCs or T cells enriched from blood (not recorded which). These receptors were collected from a woman aged 18-30 years in a cohort exposed to, infected with or recovered from COVID-19 (not recorded which).

The rearrangement uses TRBV4-1 and TRBJ2-3, with 11 bases identical to TRBD1. V lost 4 bases, J lost 5 bases, and 5 bases stayed unmatched. Looked up from germline, CDR1 is MGHRA and CDR2 is YSYEKL. The CDR3 has 15 residues. The CDR3 nucleotides read TGCGCCAGCAGCCGACCGGGACAGGGGGAAGATACGCAGTATTTT. Translating gives CASSRPGQGEDTQYF.

The chain combines TRBV19 with TRBJ1-1; tentative D call: TRBD1 (5 bases). Trimming pared 3 bases from V and 8 bases from J, leaving 10 bases between. Germline CDR1 reads LNHDA; CDR2 reads SQIVND (reference sequence). This CDR3 contains 12 residues. The CDR3 nucleotides are TGTGCCAGTAGTATTGACCAGGGAGAAGCTTTCTTT. This translates into CASSIDQGEAFF.

The chain carries TRBV28 and TRBJ2-5; TRBD1 might be the D (5 bases). The CDR3 extends over 14 amino acids. In germline, CDR1 is MDHEN, CDR2 SYDVKM. The ends were cut back, 2 bases at V and 1 base at J, with 8 bases in the middle. The DNA for the CDR3 is TGTGCCAGCAGTTTAACGACAGTCCAAGAGACCCAGTACTTC. It encodes CASSLTTVQETQYF.

The rearrangement links TRBV7-9 to TRBJ1-1, with D perhaps TRBD1 (5 bases). The germline V gene has CDR1 SEHNR and CDR2 FQNEAQ (reference sequence). The CDR3 runs to 14 residues. The V gene lost 6 bases and the J gene lost 4 bases, with 15 bases spanning the gap. The CDR3 here is CASRFQGGGTEAFF. The DNA of the CDR3 is TGTGCCAGCAGGTTCCAGGGAGGAGGCACTGAAGCTTTCTTT.

This clone came up once. The CDR3 protein is CAWSGGRGNTEAFF. CDR3 nucleotide sequence: TGTGCCTGGTCTGGTGGACGGGGGAACACTGAAGCTTTCTTT. The chain links TRBV30 to TRBJ1-1; no reliable D call. V lost 5 bases, J lost 1 base, and 14 bases lay in between. CDR1 and CDR2 (germline): GTSNPN, SVGIG (reference sequence). This CDR3 has 14 amino acids.

The chain has TRBV5-1 and TRBJ2-3; perhaps TRBD1 as D (6 bases). Per the germline V gene, CDR1 is SGHRS and CDR2 is YFSETQ. With 9 bases removed from V and 4 bases from J, the gap between germline ends came to 18 bases. The CDR3 totals 14 residues. CDR3 protein: CATAQGSKADTQYF. The DNA for the CDR3 is TGCGCCACCGCGCAGGGGTCGAAGGCAGATACGCAGTATTTT.

The chain links TRBV29-1 to TRBJ2-3; 11 bases map to TRBD2. The CDR3 length is 14 residues. Losses at the gene ends were 4 bases for V and 5 bases for J; bases not matched to a gene: 5. The germline gives CDR1 SQVTM, CDR2 ANQGSEA. The DNA of the CDR3 is TGCAGCGTTGTTAGCGGGGGGGCCGGAGATACGCAGTATTTT. Its translation: CSVVSGGAGDTQYF.

The chain couples TRBV9 to TRBJ1-2; maybe TRBD1 (6 bases). Trimming took 1 base from V and 1 from J, leaving 11 bases between them. This CDR3 contains 15 residues. Germline CDR1 is SGDLS and CDR2 is YYNGEE. The DNA for the CDR3 is TGTGCCAGCAGCGTATCGGCAGGGGTTAACTATGGCTACACCTTC. This sequence encodes CASSVSAGVNYGYTF.

The genes are TRBV5-5 and TRBJ2-7; 8 positions match TRBD2. Per germline, CDR1 SGHKS and CDR2 YYEKEE (reference sequence). The CDR3 has 15 amino acids. Trimming cost V 4 bases and J 4 bases; bases outside gene matches: 10. The chain's CDR3 is CASSLTSGSGYEQYF. Here the CDR3 DNA reads TGTGCCAGCAGCCTTACCAGCGGGAGCGGTTACGAGCAGTACTTC.

As DNA, the CDR3 is TGTGCCAGCAGCCTTGGGACAGGGAGCTCTGGAAACACCATATATTTT. Translation gives CASSLGTGSSGNTIYF. The J gene is TRBJ1-3, the V gene TRBV3-1 (or the pseudogene TRBV3-2), with 9 nucleotides matching TRBD1. The length of the CDR3 is 16 residues. Germline CDR1 reads LGHDT; CDR2 reads YNNKEL (reference sequence). V trimming: 4 bases; J trimming: 0 bases; junction bases outside the gene matches: 4.

The chain links TRBV27 to TRBJ2-1; 10 bases are a match to TRBD1. Losses at the gene ends were 6 bases for V and 8 bases for J; bases not matched to a gene: 10. Germline V gene data show CDR1 as MNHEY and CDR2 as SMNVEV (reference sequence). The CDR3 loop spans 15 amino acids. CDR3 coding DNA: TGTGCCAGCAGCCTAGGACAGGGGGATGCGGATGAGCAGTTCTTC. Translated, it gives CASSLGQGDADEQFF.

This chain joins TRBV6-5 and TRBJ2-1; 13 bases are shared with TRBD2. The CDR3 spans 16 residues. The V gene end was trimmed by 0 bases and the J gene end by 8 bases; junction bases not matched to a gene: 4. Germline CDR1 reads MNHEY; CDR2 reads SVGAGI. The CDR3 is CASSYSGLAGVDEQFF. The CDR3 coding sequence is TGTGCCAGCAGTTACTCTGGACTAGCGGGGGTCGATGAGCAGTTCTTC.

This rearrangement joins TRBV29-1 to TRBJ2-7, with 12 nucleotides matching TRBD1. V shed 7 bases, J shed 6 bases, and the junction held 7 bases outside the gene matches. The CDR3 totals 13 residues. Germline loops: CDR1 SQVTM, CDR2 ANQGSEA. CDR3 bases: TGCAGCGGAGCCGGGACAGGGGGCTCCGAGCAGTACTTC. Translating it yields CSGAGTGGSEQYF.

CDR3 nucleotide sequence: TGTGCCAGCAGTTTTGTAGGGCAGGGGATAGTTGGGCAGTACTTC. It specifies CASSFVGQGIVGQYF. The chain recombines TRBV28 with TRBJ2-7, with D possibly TRBD1 on 6 matching bases. Germline V gene lookup returns CDR1 MDHEN and CDR2 SYDVKM. This CDR3 region has 15 residues. Trimming shortened V by 3 bases and J by 9 bases, and 21 bases separated the two germline ends.

Notes on this clone: One junction end disagrees with the germline gene, perhaps due to a read error. This chain links TRBV5-1 with TRBJ2-1, with TRBD2 identical over 9 bases. Germline CDR1 is SGHRS and CDR2 is YFSETQ. The CDR3 consists of 15 residues. DNA of the CDR3: TGCGCCAGCAGGTTGGGGACTAGCAGTTACAATGAGCAGTTCTTC. Its protein product is CASRLGTSSYNEQFF.

This chain joins TRBV10-3 and TRBJ2-7, with TRBD2 as a possible D gene (5 bases). This CDR3 comprises 12 residues. V dropped 4 bases and J dropped 7 bases, with 11 bases sitting between them. The V gene's germline CDR1 is ENHRY and CDR2 SYGVKD. This CDR3 reads CAISGGAFEQYF. The CDR3 DNA reads as TGTGCCATCAGTGGGGGAGCCTTTGAGCAGTACTTC.

The CDR3 bases are TGTGCCAGCAGCAAGGCCCCCTCTAGTGCCGGCACCGGGGAGCTGTTTTTT. This encodes CASSKAPSSAGTGELFF. This chain uses TRBV9 with TRBJ2-2; D uncertain. Germline V gene sequence: CDR1 SGDLS, CDR2 YYNGEE. Trimming cost V 4 bases and J 4 bases, with 20 bases left between them. CDR3 length: 17 residues.

The chain carries TRBV2 and TRBJ2-3, with 8 bases lining up with TRBD2. With V trimmed by 7 bases and J by 1 base, 4 bases remained unmatched. The CDR3 has 14 amino acids. Germline values: CDR1 SNHLY, CDR2 FYNNEI. CDR3 nucleotide sequence: TGTGCCAGCACCCCCGGGGGGGGCACAGATACGCAGTATTTT. Amino acid sequence: CASTPGGGTDTQYF.